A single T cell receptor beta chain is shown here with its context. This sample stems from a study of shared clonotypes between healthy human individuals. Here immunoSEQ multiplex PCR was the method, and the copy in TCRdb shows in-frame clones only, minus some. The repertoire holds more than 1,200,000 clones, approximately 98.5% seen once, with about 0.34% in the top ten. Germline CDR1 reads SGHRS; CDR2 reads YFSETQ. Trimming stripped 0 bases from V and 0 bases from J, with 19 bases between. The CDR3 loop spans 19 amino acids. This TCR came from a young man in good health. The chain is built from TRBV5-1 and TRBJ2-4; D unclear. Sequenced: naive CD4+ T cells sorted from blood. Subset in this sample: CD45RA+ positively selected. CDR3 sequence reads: CASSLEVVRGFLAKNIQYF. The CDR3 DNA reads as TGCGCCAGCAGCTTGGAAGTCGTTCGAGGATTTCTAGCCAAAAACATTCAGTACTTC.